The 9 T cell receptor beta chains below come from one sample, sequenced in a study of blood T cell repertoires in COVID-19. Clones were read by immunoSEQ multiplex PCR, and TCRdb kept only the in-frame ones, dropping some. The repertoire holds around 210,000 clones, with over 70% as singletons. The sequenced sample was peripheral blood. The source of these receptors is a woman in her 70s with acute or convalescent COVID-19.

The chain joins TRBV18 to TRBJ2-2; possible D gene TRBD1, 5 bases. Germline-derived CDR1 and CDR2 are KGHSH and LQKENI. Trimming stripped 1 base from V and 3 bases from J, with 9 bases between. This CDR3 contains 15 residues. This CDR3 reads CASSPQGYDTGELFF. Here the CDR3 DNA reads TGTGCCAGCTCACCACAGGGGTACGACACCGGGGAGCTGTTTTTT.

The chain links TRBV4-1 to TRBJ2-2, with 8 bases aligning to TRBD2. Per germline, CDR1 MGHRA and CDR2 YSYEKL. The length of the CDR3 is 16 residues. Unmatched junction bases numbered 5, after V lost 4 bases and J lost 1 base. CDR3 sequence: CASSRNSGMNTGELFF. The CDR3 DNA is TGCGCCAGCAGCCGGAATAGCGGGATGAACACCGGGGAGCTGTTTTTT.

The chain employs TRBV3-1 (or the pseudogene TRBV3-2) and TRBJ1-5, with D perhaps matching TRBD1 (6 bases). The V gene's germline CDR1 is LGHDT and CDR2 YNNKEL (reference sequence). With 1 base removed from V and 7 bases from J, the gap between germline ends came to 8 bases. The length of the CDR3 is 13 residues. The CDR3 reads CASSQAGGQPQHF. CDR3 DNA sequence: TGTGCCAGCAGCCAAGCGGGGGGCCAGCCCCAGCATTTT.

The chain links TRBV2 to TRBJ2-6; D gene uncertain. Trimming stripped 7 bases from V and 0 bases from J, with 7 bases between. CDR3 length equals 14 residues. Per germline, CDR1 SNHLY and CDR2 FYNNEI. The CDR3 reads CASTSFSGANVLTF. The CDR3 DNA is TGTGCCAGCACTTCCTTCTCTGGGGCCAACGTCCTGACTTTC.

V is TRBV5-1 and J is TRBJ2-1, with a tentative D call TRBD2 (6 bases). This CDR3 has 18 residues. CDR1 and CDR2 (germline): SGHRS, YFSETQ. The V and J ends lost 0 bases and 1 base respectively, with 17 bases between them. CDR3 loop: CASSLVSKASASYNEQFF. In DNA form, the CDR3 reads TGCGCCAGCAGCTTGGTATCTAAGGCTAGCGCTTCCTACAATGAGCAGTTCTTC.

This clone was picked up a small number of times. The J gene is TRBJ2-5, the V gene TRBV5-5; maybe TRBD2 (5 bases). The germline gives CDR1 SGHKS, CDR2 YYEKEE (reference sequence). V gave up 0 bases and J gave up 5 bases, with 14 bases separating them. The CDR3 totals 15 residues. CDR3 DNA: TGTGCCAGCAGCTTGGACGGAACGGGATTGGAGACCCAGTACTTC. Protein: CASSLDGTGLETQYF.

V is TRBV4-1 and J is TRBJ2-1; D gene unclear. Germline lookup yields CDR1 MGHRA and CDR2 YSYEKL. The length of the CDR3 is 16 residues. The germline V and J ends were trimmed by 0 bases and 8 bases, with 17 bases remaining between them. The CDR3 loop reads CASSQDRTTSWDEQFF. DNA of the CDR3: TGCGCCAGCAGCCAAGATCGAACTACCTCCTGGGATGAGCAGTTCTTC.

The J gene is TRBJ1-1, the V gene TRBV10-3; D remains unclear. The CDR3 has 13 residues. Germline V CDR1 and CDR2: ENHRY, SYGVKD. Trimming took off 10 bases at V and 1 base at J, with 13 bases between the two ends. CDR3 nucleotides: TGTGCCACCTCCCCCCGGGAGAACACTGAAGCTTTCTTT. Translating gives CATSPRENTEAFF.

The chain recombines TRBV19 with TRBJ1-2; 7 positions match TRBD1. Trimming removed 6 bases from V and 8 bases from J; junction bases left unmatched: 12. The CDR3 covers 14 residues. Per germline, CDR1 LNHDA and CDR2 SQIVND (reference sequence). The CDR3 bases are TGTGCCAGTAGACCACAGGGGCCTCAAGAGGGCTACACCTTC. Protein product: CASRPQGPQEGYTF.